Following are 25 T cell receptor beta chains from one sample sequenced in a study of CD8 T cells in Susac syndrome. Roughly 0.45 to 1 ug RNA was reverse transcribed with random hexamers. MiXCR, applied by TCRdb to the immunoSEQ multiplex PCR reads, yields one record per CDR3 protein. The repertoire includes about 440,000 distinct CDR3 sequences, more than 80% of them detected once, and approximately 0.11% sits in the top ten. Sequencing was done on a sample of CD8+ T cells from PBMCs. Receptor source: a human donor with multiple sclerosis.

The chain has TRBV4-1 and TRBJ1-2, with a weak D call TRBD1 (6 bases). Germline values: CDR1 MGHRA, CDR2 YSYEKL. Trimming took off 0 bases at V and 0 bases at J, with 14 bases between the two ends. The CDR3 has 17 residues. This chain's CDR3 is CASSQEAGEGSNYGYTF. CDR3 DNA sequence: TGCGCCAGCAGCCAAGAGGCAGGGGAAGGGTCTAACTATGGCTACACCTTC.

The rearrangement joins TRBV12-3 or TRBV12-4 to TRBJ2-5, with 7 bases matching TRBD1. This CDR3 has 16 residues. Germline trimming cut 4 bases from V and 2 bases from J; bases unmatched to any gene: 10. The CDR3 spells CASSSTGTANQETQYF. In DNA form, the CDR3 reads TGTGCCAGCAGTTCCACCGGGACAGCAAATCAAGAGACCCAGTACTTC.

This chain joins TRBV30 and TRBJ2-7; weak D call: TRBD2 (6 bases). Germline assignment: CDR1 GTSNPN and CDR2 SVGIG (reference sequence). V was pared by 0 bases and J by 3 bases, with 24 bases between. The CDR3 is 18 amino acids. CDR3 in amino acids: CAWSVKVPRTRDFYEQYF. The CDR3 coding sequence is TGTGCCTGGAGTGTAAAAGTTCCCCGGACGCGGGACTTCTACGAGCAGTACTTC.

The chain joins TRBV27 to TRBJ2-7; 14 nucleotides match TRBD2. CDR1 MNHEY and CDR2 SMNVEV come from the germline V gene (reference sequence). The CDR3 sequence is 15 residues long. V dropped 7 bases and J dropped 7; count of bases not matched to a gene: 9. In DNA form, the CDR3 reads TGTGCCAGCACTCAGACTAGCGGGGGGGCGAGGGAGCAGTACTTC. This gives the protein CASTQTSGGAREQYF.

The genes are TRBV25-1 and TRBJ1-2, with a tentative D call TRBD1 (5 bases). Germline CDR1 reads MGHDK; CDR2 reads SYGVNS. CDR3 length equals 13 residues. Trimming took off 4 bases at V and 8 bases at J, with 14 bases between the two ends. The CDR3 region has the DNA TGTGCCAGCAGTGCCGGGACCACGGCGGGCTACACCTTC. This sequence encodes CASSAGTTAGYTF.

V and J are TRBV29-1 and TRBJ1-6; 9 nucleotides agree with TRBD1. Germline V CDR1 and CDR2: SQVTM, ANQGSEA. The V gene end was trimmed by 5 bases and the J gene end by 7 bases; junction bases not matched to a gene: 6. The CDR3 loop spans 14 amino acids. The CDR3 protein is CSVRQGGGNSPLHF. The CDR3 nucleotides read TGCAGCGTTAGACAGGGGGGCGGGAATTCACCCCTCCACTTT.

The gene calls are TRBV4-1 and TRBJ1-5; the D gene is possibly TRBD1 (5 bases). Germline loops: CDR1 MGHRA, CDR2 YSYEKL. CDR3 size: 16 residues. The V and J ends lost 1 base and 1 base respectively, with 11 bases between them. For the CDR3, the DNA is TGCGCCAGCAGCCAAGGCGGGACGTCGAGCAATCAGCCCCAGCATTTT. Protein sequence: CASSQGGTSSNQPQHF.

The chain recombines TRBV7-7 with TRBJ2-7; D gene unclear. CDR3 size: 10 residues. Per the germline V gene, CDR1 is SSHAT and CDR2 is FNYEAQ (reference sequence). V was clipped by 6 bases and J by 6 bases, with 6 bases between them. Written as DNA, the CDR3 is TGTGCCAGCAGTGGTCGCGAGCAGTACTTC. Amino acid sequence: CASSGREQYF.

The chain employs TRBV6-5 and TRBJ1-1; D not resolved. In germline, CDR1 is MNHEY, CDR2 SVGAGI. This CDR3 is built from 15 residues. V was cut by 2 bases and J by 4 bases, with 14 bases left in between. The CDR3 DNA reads TGTGCCAGCAGTTACGTTGGCAGGCCGGGCACTGAAGCTTTCTTT. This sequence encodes CASSYVGRPGTEAFF.

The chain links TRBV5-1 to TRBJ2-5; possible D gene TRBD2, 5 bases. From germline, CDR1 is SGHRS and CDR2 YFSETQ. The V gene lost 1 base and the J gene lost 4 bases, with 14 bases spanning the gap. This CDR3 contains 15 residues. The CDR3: CASSLSLVRAETQYF. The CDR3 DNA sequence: TGCGCCAGCAGCTTGTCACTAGTACGAGCAGAGACCCAGTACTTC. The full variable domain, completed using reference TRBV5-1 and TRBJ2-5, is KAGVTQTPRYLIKTRGQQVTLSCSPISGHRSVSWYQQTPGQGLQFLFEYFSETQRNKGNFPGRFSGRQFSNSRSEMNVSTLELGDSALYLCASSLSLVRAETQYFGPGTRLLVL.

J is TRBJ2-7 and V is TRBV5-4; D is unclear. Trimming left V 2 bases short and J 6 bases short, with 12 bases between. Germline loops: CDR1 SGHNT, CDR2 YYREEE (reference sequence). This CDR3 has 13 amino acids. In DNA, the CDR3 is TGTGCCAGCAGCTTCGGGTCGGCTGGCGAGCAGTACTTC. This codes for CASSFGSAGEQYF. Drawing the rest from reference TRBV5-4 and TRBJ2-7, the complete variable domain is ETGVTQSPTHLIKTRGQQVTLRCSSQSGHNTVSWYQQALGQGPQFIFQYYREEENGRGNFPPRFSGLQFPNYSSELNVNALELDDSALYLCASSFGSAGEQYFGPGTRLTVT.

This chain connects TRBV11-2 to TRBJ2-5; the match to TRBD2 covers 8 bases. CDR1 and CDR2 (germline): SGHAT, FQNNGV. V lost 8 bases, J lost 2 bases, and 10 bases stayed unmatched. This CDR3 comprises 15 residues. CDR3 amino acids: CASRGTRGVQETQYF. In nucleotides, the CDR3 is TGTGCCAGCCGGGGGACTAGGGGCGTTCAAGAGACCCAGTACTTC. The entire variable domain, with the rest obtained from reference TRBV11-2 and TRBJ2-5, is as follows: EAGVAQSPRYKIIEKRQSVAFWCNPISGHATLYWYQQILGQGPKLLIQFQNNGVVDDSQLPKDRFSAERLKGVDSTLKIQPAKLEDSAVYLCASRGTRGVQETQYFGPGTRLLVL.

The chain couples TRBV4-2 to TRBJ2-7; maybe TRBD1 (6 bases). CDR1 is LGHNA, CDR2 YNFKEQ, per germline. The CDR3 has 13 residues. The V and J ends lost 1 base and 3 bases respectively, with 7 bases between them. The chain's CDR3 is CASSQADSYEQYF. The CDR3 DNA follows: TGTGCCAGCAGCCAAGCGGACAGCTACGAGCAGTACTTC.

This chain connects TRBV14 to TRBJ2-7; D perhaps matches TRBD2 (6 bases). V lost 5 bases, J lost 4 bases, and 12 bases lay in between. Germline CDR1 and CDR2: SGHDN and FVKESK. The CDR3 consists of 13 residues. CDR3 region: CASSAGFGYEQYF. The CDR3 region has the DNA TGTGCCAGCAGCGCGGGATTCGGATACGAGCAGTACTTC.

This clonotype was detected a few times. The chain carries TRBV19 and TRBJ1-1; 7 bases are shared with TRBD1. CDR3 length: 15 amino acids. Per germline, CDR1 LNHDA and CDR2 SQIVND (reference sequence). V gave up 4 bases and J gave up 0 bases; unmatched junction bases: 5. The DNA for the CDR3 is TGTGCCAGTAGTACTTGGGACAGCCTGAACACTGAAGCTTTCTTT. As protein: CASSTWDSLNTEAFF. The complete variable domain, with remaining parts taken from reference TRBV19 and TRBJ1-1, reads DGGITQSPKYLFRKEGQNVTLSCEQNLNHDAMYWYRQDPGQGLRLIYYSQIVNDFQKGDIAEGYSVSREKKESFPLTVTSAQKNPTAFYLCASSTWDSLNTEAFFGQGTRLTVV.

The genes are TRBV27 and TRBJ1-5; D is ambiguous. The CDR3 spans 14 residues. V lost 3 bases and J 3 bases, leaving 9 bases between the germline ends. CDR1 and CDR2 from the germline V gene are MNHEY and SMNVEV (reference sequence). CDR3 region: CASSFLGDNQPQHF. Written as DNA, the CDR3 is TGTGCCAGCAGTTTCCTCGGGGACAATCAGCCCCAGCATTTT.

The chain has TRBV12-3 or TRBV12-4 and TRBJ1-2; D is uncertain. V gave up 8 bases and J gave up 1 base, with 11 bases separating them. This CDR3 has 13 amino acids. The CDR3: CASGIGLNYGYTF. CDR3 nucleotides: TGTGCCAGCGGTATCGGGCTTAACTATGGCTACACCTTC.

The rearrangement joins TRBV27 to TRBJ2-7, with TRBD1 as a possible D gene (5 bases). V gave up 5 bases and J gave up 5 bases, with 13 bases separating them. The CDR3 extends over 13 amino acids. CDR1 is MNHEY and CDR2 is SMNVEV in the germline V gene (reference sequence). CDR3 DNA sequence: TGTGCCAGCAGTCCTACGCAGGGAAACGAGCAGTACTTC. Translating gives CASSPTQGNEQYF.

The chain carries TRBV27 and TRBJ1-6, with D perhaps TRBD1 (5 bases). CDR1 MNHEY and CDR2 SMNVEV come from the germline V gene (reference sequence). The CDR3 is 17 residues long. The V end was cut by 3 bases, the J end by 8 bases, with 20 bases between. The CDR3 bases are TGTGCCAGCAGTTTGGCTGGGACCGCCATCGGGTATTCACCCCTCCACTTT. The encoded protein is CASSLAGTAIGYSPLHF.

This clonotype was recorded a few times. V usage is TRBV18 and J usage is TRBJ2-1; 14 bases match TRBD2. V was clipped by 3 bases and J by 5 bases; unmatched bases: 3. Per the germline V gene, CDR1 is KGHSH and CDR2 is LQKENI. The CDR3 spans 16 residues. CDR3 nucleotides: TGTGCCAGCTCACCGGGACTAGCGGGAGTACACAATGAGCAGTTCTTC. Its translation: CASSPGLAGVHNEQFF. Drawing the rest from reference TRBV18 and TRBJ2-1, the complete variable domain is NAGVMQNPRHLVRRRGQEARLRCSPMKGHSHVYWYRQLPEEGLKFMVYLQKENIIDESGMPKERFSAEFPKEGPSILRIQQVVRGDSAAYFCASSPGLAGVHNEQFFGPGTRLTVL.

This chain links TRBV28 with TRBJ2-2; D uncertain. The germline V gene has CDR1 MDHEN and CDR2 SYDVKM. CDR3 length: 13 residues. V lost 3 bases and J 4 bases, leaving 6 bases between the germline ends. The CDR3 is CASSFPSTGELFF. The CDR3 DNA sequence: TGTGCCAGCAGTTTCCCTAGCACCGGGGAGCTGTTTTTT. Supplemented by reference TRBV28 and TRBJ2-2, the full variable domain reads DVKVTQSSRYLVKRTGEKVFLECVQDMDHENMFWYRQDPGLGLRLIYFSYDVKMKEKGDIPEGYSVSREKKERFSLILESASTNQTSMYLCASSFPSTGELFFGEGSRLTVL.

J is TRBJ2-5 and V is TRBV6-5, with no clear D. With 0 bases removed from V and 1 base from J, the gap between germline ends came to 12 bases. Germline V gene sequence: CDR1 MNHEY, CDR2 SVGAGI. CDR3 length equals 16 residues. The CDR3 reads CASSYSRFLPQETQYF. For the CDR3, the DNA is TGTGCCAGCAGTTACTCGCGCTTCCTGCCCCAAGAGACCCAGTACTTC.

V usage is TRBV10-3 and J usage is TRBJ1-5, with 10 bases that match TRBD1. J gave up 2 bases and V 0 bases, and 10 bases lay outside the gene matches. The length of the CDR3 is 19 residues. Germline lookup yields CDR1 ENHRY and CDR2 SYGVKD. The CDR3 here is CAISESIGQGDIGNQPQHF. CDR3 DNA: TGTGCCATCAGTGAGTCTATTGGACAGGGGGATATCGGCAATCAGCCCCAGCATTTT.

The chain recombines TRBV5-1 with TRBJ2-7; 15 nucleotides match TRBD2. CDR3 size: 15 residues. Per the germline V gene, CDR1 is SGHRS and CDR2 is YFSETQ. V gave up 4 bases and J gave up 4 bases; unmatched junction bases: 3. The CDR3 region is CASSPGTSGGYEQYF. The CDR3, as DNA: TGCGCCAGCAGCCCGGGGACTAGCGGGGGGTACGAGCAGTACTTC.

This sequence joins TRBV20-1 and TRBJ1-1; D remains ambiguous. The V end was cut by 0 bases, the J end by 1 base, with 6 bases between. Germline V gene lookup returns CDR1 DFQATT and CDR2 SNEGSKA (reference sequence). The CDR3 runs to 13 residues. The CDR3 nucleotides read TGCAGTGCTAGAGACGTCCGGAACACTGAAGCTTTCTTT. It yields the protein CSARDVRNTEAFF.